Each of the 30 T cell receptor beta chains below was sequenced from the same sample in a study of cytomegalovirus exposure and HLA in healthy donors. PCR involved 60 Vbeta and 13 Jbeta primers. Clones were read by immunoSEQ multiplex PCR, and TCRdb kept only the in-frame ones, dropping some. This sample has about 150,000 clones, with roughly three quarters found just once. The sample was PBMCs. The source is a human donor in good health.

The rearrangement links TRBV6-6 to TRBJ2-7; D possibly corresponds to TRBD1 (5 bases). The V end was cut by 1 base, the J end by 5 bases, with 12 bases between. The CDR3 extends over 14 amino acids. The germline CDR1 and CDR2 sequences are MNHNY and SVGAGI (reference sequence). CDR3 residues: CASSYYPTAHEQYF. The CDR3 DNA follows: TGTGCCAGCAGTTACTACCCGACAGCTCACGAGCAGTACTTC.

This chain's CDR3 is CASRVATNTGELFF. In nucleotides, the CDR3 is TGTGCCAGCAGGGTTGCCACTAACACCGGGGAGCTGTTTTTT. The V call is TRBV2, the J call TRBJ2-2; D gene unclear. Trimming shortened V by 6 bases and J by 2 bases, and 10 bases separated the two germline ends. CDR3 length equals 14 residues. Germline V CDR1 and CDR2: SNHLY, FYNNEI.

In this sample, this clone turned up a few times. The chain combines TRBV6-5 with TRBJ2-7; 9 positions match TRBD1. The CDR3 has 15 residues. After removal of 2 bases from V and 0 bases from J, the junction contained 2 bases not matched to a gene. Germline assignment: CDR1 MNHEY and CDR2 SVGAGI. CDR3 bases: TGTGCCAGCAGTTACGGACAGGGGAGCTCCTACGAGCAGTACTTC. It specifies CASSYGQGSSYEQYF.

CDR3 bases: TGTGCCAGCAGCTTAGGCACGCTTCAGGCAACCTACGAGCAGTACTTC. Amino acid sequence: CASSLGTLQATYEQYF. The V call is TRBV7-2, the J call TRBJ2-7, with D uncertain. There are 16 residues in the CDR3. Germline V gene lookup returns CDR1 SGHTA and CDR2 FQGNSA. V was clipped by 1 base and J by 2 bases, with 15 bases between them.

J is TRBJ2-1 and V is TRBV27; D is unresolved. The V end was cut by 2 bases, the J end by 2 bases, with 10 bases between. The germline V gene encodes CDR1 MNHEY and CDR2 SMNVEV (reference sequence). The CDR3 has 15 residues. The CDR3 region is CASSLIGGTYNEQFF. The CDR3 bases are TGTGCCAGCAGTTTAATCGGCGGTACCTACAATGAGCAGTTCTTC.

This clone appeared once. This chain uses TRBV7-9 with TRBJ1-2; D not certain. Trimming left V 2 bases short and J 8 bases short, with 12 bases between. Germline CDR1 is SEHNR and CDR2 is FQNEAQ (reference sequence). CDR3 length: 13 amino acids. The CDR3 DNA follows: TGTGCCAGCAGCTTAAGTGTCGGAGTGGGCTACACCTTC. Translated: CASSLSVGVGYTF.

The rearrangement uses TRBV28 and TRBJ2-3; TRBD2 might be the D (6 bases). Germline assignment: CDR1 MDHEN and CDR2 SYDVKM. Trimming removed 2 bases at V and 3 bases at J, with 12 bases between. The CDR3 spans 15 residues. The CDR3 is CASSLGETRTDTQYF. CDR3 DNA: TGTGCCAGCAGTTTAGGAGAGACTAGAACAGATACGCAGTATTTT.

The rearrangement uses TRBV6-5 and TRBJ2-1; 8 bases line up with TRBD1. This CDR3 is 15 amino acids long. The J segment lost 5 bases and the V segment lost 4 bases, leaving 7 bases of the junction unmatched. Germline lookup yields CDR1 MNHEY and CDR2 SVGAGI. The CDR3 coding sequence is TGTGCCAGCAGTTCCGGACAGGGTGGCCACAATGAGCAGTTCTTC. Protein sequence: CASSSGQGGHNEQFF.

The CDR3 protein is CASSRAGTPKETQYF. The CDR3 DNA follows: TGTGCCAGCAGCCGGGCCGGGACTCCCAAAGAGACCCAGTACTTC. The rearrangement links TRBV14 to TRBJ2-5, with D possibly TRBD2 on 6 matching bases. Deletions cut 4 bases from V and 3 bases from J, with 15 bases between. Germline values: CDR1 SGHDN, CDR2 FVKESK. The CDR3 runs 15 residues.

This sequence joins TRBV20-1 and TRBJ1-1; D remains unclear. Trimming shortened V by 1 base and J by 6 bases, and 6 bases separated the two germline ends. Germline lookup yields CDR1 DFQATT and CDR2 SNEGSKA (reference sequence). This CDR3 is built from 11 residues. CDR3 residues: CSARAIPEAFF. CDR3 sequence (DNA): TGCAGTGCTAGAGCAATTCCTGAAGCTTTCTTT.

The rearrangement uses TRBV29-1 and TRBJ2-1; D call uncertain. This CDR3 comprises 10 residues. Germline CDR1 SQVTM, CDR2 ANQGSEA. The germline V and J ends were trimmed by 7 bases and 7 bases, with 8 bases remaining between them. The CDR3 sequence is CSAGENEQFF. The CDR3, as DNA: TGCAGCGCCGGAGAGAATGAGCAGTTCTTC.

This clone was seen more than once but under ten times. The chain combines TRBV9 with TRBJ1-2; TRBD1 matches at 10 bases. Per the germline V gene, CDR1 is SGDLS and CDR2 is YYNGEE. CDR3 length equals 16 residues. V lost 3 bases to trimming and J lost 7 bases; unmatched junction nucleotides: 12. This chain's CDR3 is CASSGVRQGALGGYTF. In DNA form, the CDR3 reads TGTGCCAGCAGCGGAGTAAGACAGGGGGCATTAGGTGGCTACACCTTC.

The V call is TRBV18, the J call TRBJ2-2, with D maybe TRBD2 (5 bases). Trimming stripped 4 bases from V and 3 bases from J, with 15 bases between. Germline V gene data show CDR1 as KGHSH and CDR2 as LQKENI. The CDR3 contains 16 residues. The CDR3 sequence: CASSRRLAYDTGELFF. The CDR3 DNA is TGTGCCAGCTCACGTCGGCTAGCTTATGACACCGGGGAGCTGTTTTTT.

The V gene is TRBV11-2, the J gene TRBJ2-2, with D uncertain. The germline V gene encodes CDR1 SGHAT and CDR2 FQNNGV. This CDR3 region has 14 residues. Trimming cost V 5 bases and J 2 bases, with 9 bases left between them. CDR3 amino acids: CASSRPGNTGELFF. CDR3 nucleotides: TGTGCCAGCAGCCGCCCCGGTAACACCGGGGAGCTGTTTTTT.

This rearrangement joins TRBV28 to TRBJ1-1; 9 nucleotides line up with TRBD1. Germline V gene lookup returns CDR1 MDHEN and CDR2 SYDVKM. The CDR3 sequence is 14 residues long. J lost 7 bases, V lost 5 bases, and 8 bases had no gene match. CDR3 nucleotides: TGTGCCAGCAGTGCGAGGACAGGGGCGGATGAAGCTTTCTTT. Encoded protein: CASSARTGADEAFF.

As regards this clone: One junction end does not reproduce the germline sequence, and a read error may be involved. V usage is TRBV5-1 and J usage is TRBJ1-2; D unresolved. The CDR3 has 15 amino acids. CDR1 is SGHRS and CDR2 is YFSETQ in the germline V gene. CDR3 sequence (DNA): TGCGCCAGCAGCTTGGAAGTGGGAGACTACTATGGCTACCCCTTC. Translating it yields CASSLEVGDYYGYPF.

The V call is TRBV19, the J call TRBJ1-4; 8 bases map to TRBD1. Per germline, CDR1 LNHDA and CDR2 SQIVND (reference sequence). This CDR3 is 16 amino acids long. V was pared by 5 bases and J by 2 bases, with 7 bases of the junction left unmatched. The CDR3 loop is CASSAGTGFTNEKLFF. Here the CDR3 DNA reads TGTGCCAGTAGTGCCGGGACAGGCTTTACTAATGAAAAACTGTTTTTT.

The rearrangement uses TRBV4-3 and TRBJ1-4; the D is unclear. The germline V and J ends were trimmed by 1 base and 3 bases, with 9 bases remaining between them. Germline V gene data show CDR1 as LGHNA and CDR2 as YSLEER. This CDR3 comprises 15 residues. The DNA of the CDR3 is TGCGCCAGCAGCCAAGCCTGGCAGGCTAATGAAAAACTGTTTTTT. Translated: CASSQAWQANEKLFF.

The chain is built from TRBV28 and TRBJ1-1, with D possibly TRBD1 on 5 matching bases. Trimming pared 1 base from V and 5 bases from J, leaving 14 bases between. The germline V gene has CDR1 MDHEN and CDR2 SYDVKM. The CDR3 covers 15 residues. As DNA, the CDR3 is TGTGCCAGCAGTTTATCCGCAGGGATGGAAACTGAAGCTTTCTTT. The encoded protein is CASSLSAGMETEAFF.

The chain couples TRBV27 to TRBJ1-1; tentatively, D is TRBD1 (5 bases). Trimming took 7 bases from V and 0 from J, leaving 9 bases between them. In germline, CDR1 is MNHEY, CDR2 SMNVEV (reference sequence). CDR3 length equals 13 residues. The CDR3 region is CASKGQLNTEAFF. CDR3 DNA: TGTGCCAGCAAAGGACAACTGAACACTGAAGCTTTCTTT.

This chain connects TRBV5-1 to TRBJ1-6; tentatively, D is TRBD1 (6 bases). This CDR3 spans 16 amino acids. Trimming pared 0 bases from V and 10 bases from J, leaving 17 bases between. Germline CDR1 is SGHRS and CDR2 is YFSETQ. CDR3 loop: CASSLADTGRRSPLHF. CDR3 nucleotide sequence: TGCGCCAGCAGCTTGGCTGATACAGGGCGGCGGTCACCCCTCCACTTT.

The chain joins TRBV5-1 to TRBJ1-2; the D gene is possibly TRBD1 (6 bases). V lost 3 bases and J 0 bases, leaving 9 bases between the germline ends. Looked up from germline, CDR1 is SGHRS and CDR2 is YFSETQ. This CDR3 is 14 amino acids long. The CDR3 spells CASSYTGSNYGYTF. The DNA of the CDR3 is TGCGCCAGCAGCTACACAGGGTCTAACTATGGCTACACCTTC.

The V gene is TRBV2, the J gene TRBJ2-1, with D maybe TRBD2 (6 bases). The CDR3 is 16 amino acids. Deletions cut 6 bases from V and 0 bases from J, with 15 bases between. Germline CDR1 is SNHLY and CDR2 is FYNNEI. CDR3 sequence: CASRELASGSYNEQFF. For the CDR3, the DNA is TGTGCCAGCAGGGAACTAGCATCGGGCTCCTACAATGAGCAGTTCTTC.

The rearrangement joins TRBV6-5 to TRBJ1-4; 8 bases are a match to TRBD1. The V gene end was trimmed by 10 bases and the J gene end by 8 bases; junction bases not matched to a gene: 15. The CDR3 spans 15 residues. Germline CDR1 reads MNHEY; CDR2 reads SVGAGI. CDR3 in amino acids: CATCPQGGIREKLFF. The DNA of the CDR3 is TGTGCCACATGCCCACAGGGGGGGATTAGGGAAAAACTGTTTTTT.

The chain employs TRBV12-5 and TRBJ2-7; weak D call: TRBD2 (7 bases). The CDR3 has 15 residues. The germline V gene has CDR1 LGHNT and CDR2 FRNRAP. V was pared by 9 bases and J by 1 base, with 19 bases between. The CDR3: CARGGVQLISYEQYF. The CDR3 DNA reads as TGTGCTAGAGGGGGGGTCCAACTTATATCCTACGAGCAGTACTTC.

The chain carries TRBV7-6 and TRBJ2-6, with unresolved D. V lost 3 bases and J lost 0, with 9 bases in between. Germline V gene lookup returns CDR1 SGHVS and CDR2 FNYEAQ. The CDR3 is made up of 16 amino acids. The CDR3 region is CASSLAVPSGANVLTF. CDR3 DNA sequence: TGTGCCAGCAGCTTGGCGGTGCCCTCTGGGGCCAACGTCCTGACTTTC.

The genes are TRBV28 and TRBJ2-7; a possible D gene is TRBD1 (6 bases). The CDR3 loop spans 15 amino acids. The germline V gene encodes CDR1 MDHEN and CDR2 SYDVKM. The V and J ends lost 6 bases and 2 bases respectively, with 17 bases between them. The CDR3 DNA follows: TGTGCCAGCAGATCCCCGGGACATAAGACCTACGAGCAGTACTTC. Its translation: CASRSPGHKTYEQYF.

The chain combines TRBV15 with TRBJ2-7, with 12 positions matching TRBD2. The CDR3 runs to 19 residues. In germline, CDR1 is LNHNV, CDR2 YYDKDF (reference sequence). Unmatched junction bases numbered 10, after V lost 1 base and J lost 0 bases. The CDR3 reads CATSRAEGLAGTSSYEQYF. For the CDR3, the DNA is TGTGCCACCAGCAGAGCGGAAGGACTAGCGGGGACCAGCTCCTACGAGCAGTACTTC. Full variable domain (missing parts from reference TRBV15 and TRBJ2-7): DAMVIQNPRYQVTQFGKPVTLSCSQTLNHNVMYWYQQKSSQAPKLLFHYYDKDFNNEADTPDNFQSRRPNTSFCFLDIRSPGLGDTAMYLCATSRAEGLAGTSSYEQYFGPGTRLTVT.

There are a few counts of this clone. The rearrangement joins TRBV5-1 to TRBJ2-1, with TRBD2 matching 12 bases. J was trimmed by 9 bases and V by 2 bases; bases with no gene match: 15. The CDR3 contains 18 residues. Germline V lookup: CDR1 SGHRS, CDR2 YFSETQ. CDR3 region: CASSLRVSSGRGNFEQFF. The CDR3 region has the DNA TGCGCCAGCAGCTTACGCGTTTCTAGCGGGAGGGGTAATTTTGAGCAGTTCTTC. Combining the CDR3 with reference TRBV5-1 and TRBJ2-1 gives the whole variable domain KAGVTQTPRYLIKTRGQQVTLSCSPISGHRSVSWYQQTPGQGLQFLFEYFSETQRNKGNFPGRFSGRQFSNSRSEMNVSTLELGDSALYLCASSLRVSSGRGNFEQFFGPGTRLTVL.

The rearrangement links TRBV19 to TRBJ1-1; 7 nucleotides align to TRBD1. There are 14 residues in the CDR3. The V gene's germline CDR1 is LNHDA and CDR2 SQIVND (reference sequence). Trimming took 5 bases from V and 3 from J; bases not matched to a gene: 6. The CDR3, as DNA: TGTGCCAGTAGTCTACGACAGGGCTACACTGAAGCTTTCTTT. Its protein is CASSLRQGYTEAFF.